The 6 T cell receptor beta chains below come from one sample, sequenced in a study of OX40 agonist ivuxolimab in advanced cancers. Assay used: immunoSEQ multiplex PCR; TCRdb lists only in-frame clones, some missing. The data show about 89,000 clones, around 94% seen once. The sequencing used CD4+ or CD8+ T cells sorted from blood, collected in a trial of the OX40 agonist ivuxolimab. These receptors all stem from an adult with an advanced solid tumor such as melanoma, head and neck, liver or kidney cancer.

The chain combines TRBV27 with TRBJ2-2; no clear D gene. Trimming removed 6 bases from V and 2 bases from J, with 4 bases in between. This CDR3 is built from 12 residues. The germline gives CDR1 MNHEY, CDR2 SMNVEV (reference sequence). The CDR3 is CASSPNTGELFF. Written as DNA, the CDR3 is TGTGCCAGCAGCCCTAACACCGGGGAGCTGTTTTTT.

The chain employs TRBV6-1 and TRBJ1-5; D unresolved. The CDR3 loop spans 12 amino acids. V dropped 8 bases and J dropped 5 bases, with 10 bases sitting between them. Germline CDR1 MNHNS, CDR2 SASEGT. DNA of the CDR3: TGTGCCAGCGGGGAAACTCATCAGCCCCAGCATTTT. Translating gives CASGETHQPQHF.

This clone was found once. V gene TRBV9 combines with J gene TRBJ2-3; maybe TRBD2 (6 bases). This CDR3 spans 16 amino acids. Trimming stripped 3 bases from V and 3 bases from J, with 17 bases between. The germline gives CDR1 SGDLS, CDR2 YYNGEE. CDR3 loop: CASSDQPLAGTDTQYF. CDR3 DNA: TGTGCCAGCAGCGACCAACCACTAGCCGGAACAGATACGCAGTATTTT. Supplemented by reference TRBV9 and TRBJ2-3, the full variable domain reads DSGVTQTPKHLITATGQRVTLRCSPRSGDLSVYWYQQSLDQGLQFLIQYYNGEERAKGNILERFSAQQFPDLHSELNLSSLELGDSALYFCASSDQPLAGTDTQYFGPGTRLTVL.

The gene calls are TRBV20-1 and TRBJ2-7, with D unclear. The germline V gene encodes CDR1 DFQATT and CDR2 SNEGSKA (reference sequence). The CDR3 consists of 11 residues. Trimming shortened V by 7 bases and J by 3 bases, and 10 bases separated the two germline ends. The DNA of the CDR3 is TGCAGTGTCACGACGAGCTACGAGCAGTACTTC. Protein product: CSVTTSYEQYF.

The gene calls are TRBV12-5 and TRBJ1-1, with no clear D. The CDR3 sequence is 19 residues long. Trimming shortened V by 0 bases and J by 6 bases, and 26 bases separated the two germline ends. Germline values: CDR1 LGHNT, CDR2 FRNRAP. DNA of the CDR3: TGTGCTAGTGGTTTGGTCTCCAAGGAAAAACTCGGGGTTTGGGCTGAAGCTTTCTTT. It specifies CASGLVSKEKLGVWAEAFF.

The V and J genes are TRBV7-2 and TRBJ2-1, with TRBD1 matching 7 bases. The CDR3 loop spans 15 amino acids. CDR1 is SGHTA and CDR2 is FQGNSA in the germline V gene. V lost 1 base and J lost 6; bases outside the gene matches: 6. The DNA for the CDR3 is TGTGCCAGCAGCTTAGGGGGGACAGTTTTCAATGAGCAGTTCTTC. Its protein product is CASSLGGTVFNEQFF.